This entry lists 23 T cell receptor beta chains sequenced from one sample in a study of shared clonotypes between healthy human individuals. In the naive CD8 group, cells lacked CD45RO and were positively selected for CCR7, so terminally differentiated effector memory CD45RA+ cells were left out. Libraries were prepared by immunoSEQ multiplex PCR; TCRdb keeps only in-frame clonotypes and omits some of them. The sample shows roughly 2 million clones, around 96% of them seen only once. The sample taken for sequencing was naive CD8+ T cells sorted from blood. These receptors were obtained from a man younger than 30 in good health.

With respect to this clone: Within the sample, other DNA sequences also encode this same CDR3. The chain uses TRBV19 and TRBJ2-3, with 10 positions matching TRBD1. CDR3 length equals 15 residues. Germline loops: CDR1 LNHDA, CDR2 SQIVND (reference sequence). Unmatched junction bases numbered 3, after V lost 3 bases and J lost 3 bases. The CDR3 is CASSIWTGGTDTQYF. The CDR3 DNA follows: TGTGCCAGTAGTATTTGGACAGGGGGGACAGATACGCAGTATTTT. Supplemented by reference TRBV19 and TRBJ2-3, the full variable domain reads DGGITQSPKYLFRKEGQNVTLSCEQNLNHDAMYWYRQDPGQGLRLIYYSQIVNDFQKGDIAEGYSVSREKKESFPLTVTSAQKNPTAFYLCASSIWTGGTDTQYFGPGTRLTVL.

The chain carries TRBV27 and TRBJ1-1; D remains ambiguous. Trimming cost V 2 bases and J 3 bases, with 10 bases left between them. Germline assignment: CDR1 MNHEY and CDR2 SMNVEV (reference sequence). The CDR3 loop spans 14 amino acids. CDR3 nucleotides: TGTGCCAGCAGTTTAGGGATAGGGTACACTGAAGCTTTCTTT. Translated: CASSLGIGYTEAFF.

V usage is TRBV7-9 and J usage is TRBJ2-2; maybe TRBD1 (7 bases). Germline V gene lookup returns CDR1 SEHNR and CDR2 FQNEAQ (reference sequence). The CDR3 consists of 17 residues. V shed 5 bases and J shed 3 bases, with 19 bases lying between them. The CDR3 protein is CASSPGQTGDYTGELFF. In DNA, the CDR3 is TGTGCCAGCAGCCCGGGACAGACTGGGGACTACACCGGGGAGCTGTTTTTT.

The chain recombines TRBV28 with TRBJ1-4; maybe TRBD1 (5 bases). V was clipped by 6 bases and J by 6 bases, with 11 bases between them. The CDR3 runs to 13 residues. The germline gives CDR1 MDHEN, CDR2 SYDVKM. The CDR3 DNA is TGTGCCAGCAGAGGGACGGCCTATGAAAAACTGTTTTTT. Translating gives CASRGTAYEKLFF.

This clone appeared many times. This chain links TRBV7-6 with TRBJ2-7, with D perhaps matching TRBD1 (6 bases). Germline CDR1 reads SGHVS; CDR2 reads FNYEAQ. The CDR3 has 12 residues. The V end lost 6 bases, the J end lost 5 bases, and 11 bases lay between the germline ends. The CDR3 coding sequence is TGTGCCAGCAGGGATAACAGGGACGAGCAGTACTTC. It translates to CASRDNRDEQYF.

The gene calls are TRBV6-9 and TRBJ2-7, with a possible D match to TRBD1 (6 bases). The ends were cut back, 0 bases at V and 2 bases at J, with 14 bases in the middle. Germline loops: CDR1 MNHGY, CDR2 SVAAGI. The CDR3 length is 16 residues. In nucleotides, the CDR3 is TGTGCCAGCAGTTATTCGGGTCAGGGGAATACCTACGAGCAGTACTTC. It is translated as CASSYSGQGNTYEQYF.

The chain combines TRBV6-5 with TRBJ2-6; the D gene is possibly TRBD1 (5 bases). The CDR3 runs to 15 residues. V shed 2 bases and J shed 4 bases, with 9 bases lying between them. From germline, CDR1 is MNHEY and CDR2 SVGAGI. CDR3 DNA sequence: TGTGCCAGCAGTTACGACAGTTCAGGGGCCAACGTCCTGACTTTC. It yields the protein CASSYDSSGANVLTF.

The chain combines TRBV6-6 with TRBJ2-3, with no clear D. The CDR3 extends over 15 amino acids. V lost 0 bases and J lost 0, with 7 bases in between. The germline gives CDR1 MNHNY, CDR2 SVGAGI (reference sequence). DNA of the CDR3: TGTGCCAGCAGTTACTCGGGCGCAAGCACAGATACGCAGTATTTT. Translated: CASSYSGASTDTQYF.

The CDR3 loop is CASSPAGSLETQYF. The CDR3 nucleotides read TGTGCCAGCAGCCCAGCAGGGTCGTTAGAGACCCAGTACTTC. The V and J genes are TRBV5-6 and TRBJ2-5, with D perhaps matching TRBD1 (5 bases). Deletions cut 4 bases from V and 4 bases from J, with 14 bases between. The CDR3 is 14 residues long. Germline loops: CDR1 SGHDT, CDR2 YYEEEE. Using reference TRBV5-6 and TRBJ2-5 for the parts outside the CDR3, the full variable domain is DAGVTQSPTHLIKTRGQQVTLRCSPKSGHDTVSWYQQALGQGPQFIFQYYEEEERQRGNFPDRFSGHQFPNYSSELNVNALLLGDSALYLCASSPAGSLETQYFGPGTRLLVL.

The rearrangement joins TRBV19 to TRBJ2-2; D is ambiguous. CDR3 length equals 16 residues. V lost 1 base and J 6 bases, leaving 15 bases between the germline ends. Germline CDR1 LNHDA, CDR2 SQIVND (reference sequence). The DNA of the CDR3 is TGTGCCAGTAGTATAGCTTCGGGCGGACCCCCCGGGGAGCTGTTTTTT. Protein product: CASSIASGGPPGELFF.

This chain links TRBV7-2 with TRBJ2-7, with D possibly matching TRBD1 (5 bases). The length of the CDR3 is 15 residues. V lost 3 bases, J lost 2 bases, and 14 bases lay in between. Germline loops: CDR1 SGHTA, CDR2 FQGNSA. In DNA form, the CDR3 reads TGTGCCAGCAGCTTCTACCTAATAGGGGCCTACGAGCAGTACTTC. Protein: CASSFYLIGAYEQYF.

The CDR3 spells CASSLLGRGEKLFF. In nucleotides, the CDR3 is TGTGCCAGCAGCTTATTAGGGAGAGGTGAAAAACTGTTTTTT. The gene calls are TRBV7-8 and TRBJ1-4; unclear D gene. Germline V gives CDR1 SGHVS, CDR2 FQNEAQ. CDR3 size: 14 residues. Trimming removed 2 bases from V and 7 bases from J, with 11 bases in between.

The J gene is TRBJ1-6, the V gene TRBV28; tentative D call: TRBD1 (6 bases). The CDR3 has 13 residues. Trimming left V 10 bases short and J 13 bases short, with 20 bases between. In germline, CDR1 is MDHEN, CDR2 SYDVKM. CDR3 nucleotides: TGTGCCAATTCCCCGGGGGGGGCGTCGCCCCTCCACTTT. Its protein product is CANSPGGASPLHF.

The CDR3 loop is CASSLVLGRQGAYEQYF. CDR3 DNA sequence: TGTGCCAGCAGCTTAGTGTTAGGGAGACAGGGGGCCTACGAGCAGTACTTC. The chain combines TRBV7-9 with TRBJ2-7; TRBD1 aligns across 9 bases. Germline CDR1 SEHNR, CDR2 FQNEAQ (reference sequence). This CDR3 contains 17 residues. With 1 base clipped from V and 2 bases from J, the junction kept 9 bases outside the gene matches.

A remark on this clone: The same CDR3 can be traced to other DNA sequences in this sample. This chain joins TRBV4-1 and TRBJ1-1; D is undetermined. The CDR3 consists of 13 residues. With 3 bases removed from V and 0 bases from J, the gap between germline ends came to 5 bases. Per germline, CDR1 MGHRA and CDR2 YSYEKL. The CDR3 nucleotides are TGCGCCAGCAGCCAGAGAATGAACACTGAAGCTTTCTTT. Protein sequence: CASSQRMNTEAFF.

CDR3 bases: TGTGCCAGCAGGAGCCGGGACAAGGGGTCCGAGCAGTACTTC. Translated: CASRSRDKGSEQYF. The rearrangement uses TRBV6-7 and TRBJ2-7; D might be TRBD1 (6 bases). TRBV6-7 is an ORF, and what it does is uncertain. The CDR3 sequence is 14 residues long. The germline V and J ends were trimmed by 6 bases and 6 bases, with 18 bases remaining between them.

A note on this clone: The same CDR3 also results from other DNA sequences found in this sample. The V gene is TRBV5-6, the J gene TRBJ2-7; 10 nucleotides match TRBD1. Germline assignment: CDR1 SGHDT and CDR2 YYEEEE. The CDR3 runs to 14 residues. V shed 3 bases and J 5 bases; nucleotides not matched to a gene: 5. CDR3 amino acids: CASSSGTGAHEQYF. CDR3 in DNA: TGTGCCAGCAGCTCCGGGACAGGGGCCCACGAGCAGTACTTC.

V and J are TRBV11-2 and TRBJ1-1, with a tentative D call TRBD1 (6 bases). The germline V and J ends were trimmed by 1 base and 1 base, with 7 bases remaining between them. Germline CDR1 is SGHAT and CDR2 is FQNNGV. This CDR3 is built from 14 residues. The CDR3 reads CASSLAGENTEAFF. The DNA of the CDR3 is TGTGCCAGCAGCTTAGCAGGGGAGAACACTGAAGCTTTCTTT.

This clone was seen a single time. J is TRBJ2-3 and V is TRBV7-9; either TRBD1 or TRBD2 may fit D (5 bases each). Trimming removed 6 bases from V and 4 bases from J, with 20 bases in between. Germline CDR1 and CDR2: SEHNR and FQNEAQ (reference sequence). The CDR3 has 16 amino acids. Here the CDR3 DNA reads TGTGCCAGCAGGGAACCGGGACCCCGCTTCGCAGATACGCAGTATTTT. The encoded protein is CASREPGPRFADTQYF.

The V and J genes are TRBV11-3 and TRBJ1-1; D might be TRBD1 (5 bases). Looked up from germline, CDR1 is SGHNT and CDR2 is YENEEA. CDR3 length: 16 residues. The V end lost 5 bases, the J end lost 3 bases, and 19 bases lay between the germline ends. The CDR3 loop reads CASSPGPGSLDTEAFF. CDR3 coding DNA: TGTGCCAGCAGCCCGGGACCGGGAAGTTTGGACACTGAAGCTTTCTTT.

The DNA of the CDR3 is TGTGCCAGCAGCTTAGCCGAGGGGGACATCCCTTCCTATGGCTACACCTTC. Translating it yields CASSLAEGDIPSYGYTF. The chain links TRBV11-2 to TRBJ1-2, with D perhaps TRBD1 (6 bases). CDR1 is SGHAT and CDR2 is FQNNGV in the germline V gene. The CDR3 length is 17 residues. V was pared by 1 base and J by 4 bases, with 19 bases between. Supplemented by reference TRBV11-2 and TRBJ1-2, the full variable domain reads EAGVAQSPRYKIIEKRQSVAFWCNPISGHATLYWYQQILGQGPKLLIQFQNNGVVDDSQLPKDRFSAERLKGVDSTLKIQPAKLEDSAVYLCASSLAEGDIPSYGYTFGSGTRLTVV.

The chain links TRBV7-9 to TRBJ1-1, with TRBD1 matching over 7 bases. The J segment lost 4 bases and the V segment lost 3 bases, leaving 5 bases of the junction unmatched. From germline, CDR1 is SEHNR and CDR2 FQNEAQ (reference sequence). This CDR3 spans 14 amino acids. CDR3: CASSLKGDSTEAFF. CDR3 nucleotide sequence: TGTGCCAGCAGCTTGAAAGGGGACAGCACTGAAGCTTTCTTT.

V gene TRBV5-1 combines with J gene TRBJ2-5, with D possibly being TRBD2 (6 bases). The CDR3 is 17 amino acids. Germline assignment: CDR1 SGHRS and CDR2 YFSETQ. V was shortened by 4 bases and J by 3 bases, with 22 bases between the two germline ends. The CDR3 loop reads CASSIGIAGTGEETQYF. CDR3 bases: TGCGCCAGCAGCATTGGCATTGCCGGGACGGGAGAAGAGACCCAGTACTTC.